This T cell receptor beta chain was obtained from a study of identical twins. This clonotype was counted many times. Germline assignment: CDR1 DFQATT and CDR2 SNEGSKA (reference sequence). CDR3 length: 14 amino acids. V lost 5 bases to trimming and J lost 10 bases, with 21 bases between them. From the 5' RACE reads, TCRdb called clonotypes with MiXCR, one entry per CDR3 protein. The sample lists some 500,000 distinct CDR3 sequences, over 11% occurring once. Another study also made use of these data, one on yellow fever vaccine responses in identical twins.

This chain joins TRBV20-1 and TRBJ2-1, with D maybe TRBD2 (7 bases). Specimen: CD4+ T cells sorted from blood. The clonotype originates from a woman aged 18-35 years in good health. As DNA, the CDR3 is TGCAGTGCTCCCCGGGGGGCCGGGGAGGAAGAGCAGTTCTTC. Translation: CSAPRGAGEEEQFF.